This TCR beta chain was found in a study of T cell responses to AZD1222 COVID-19 vaccine. Study findings and constraints: At baseline, seropositivity was found in only 5 to 7 AZD1222 recipients. Regions left unmutated in variants are reportedly the target of nearly half of spike-specific TCRs. Mostly white British, mostly female donors; authors suggested clonal diversity may be underestimated.

Concerning this clone itself: Its antigen is still unknown.

Profiling relied on immunoSEQ multiplex PCR, and the TCRdb table lists in-frame clones only, not all of them. The sample holds about 160,000 clones, more than 75% seen once. Unmatched junction bases numbered 6, after V lost 3 bases and J lost 6 bases. Germline V CDR1 and CDR2: LNHDA, SQIVND (reference sequence). This CDR3 is built from 15 residues. The starting material was peripheral blood, obtained 28 days after the second AZD1222 dose. This TCR came from an adult who received the AZD1222 COVID-19 vaccine. V usage is TRBV19 and J usage is TRBJ2-2, with TRBD1 matching 8 bases. The CDR3 DNA reads as TGTGCCAGTAGTATCGACAGGGGTCGTTCCGGGGAGCTGTTTTTT. Protein sequence: CASSIDRGRSGELFF. The full variable domain, rest sourced from reference TRBV19 and TRBJ2-2, is DGGITQSPKYLFRKEGQNVTLSCEQNLNHDAMYWYRQDPGQGLRLIYYSQIVNDFQKGDIAEGYSVSREKKESFPLTVTSAQKNPTAFYLCASSIDRGRSGELFFGEGSRLTVL.